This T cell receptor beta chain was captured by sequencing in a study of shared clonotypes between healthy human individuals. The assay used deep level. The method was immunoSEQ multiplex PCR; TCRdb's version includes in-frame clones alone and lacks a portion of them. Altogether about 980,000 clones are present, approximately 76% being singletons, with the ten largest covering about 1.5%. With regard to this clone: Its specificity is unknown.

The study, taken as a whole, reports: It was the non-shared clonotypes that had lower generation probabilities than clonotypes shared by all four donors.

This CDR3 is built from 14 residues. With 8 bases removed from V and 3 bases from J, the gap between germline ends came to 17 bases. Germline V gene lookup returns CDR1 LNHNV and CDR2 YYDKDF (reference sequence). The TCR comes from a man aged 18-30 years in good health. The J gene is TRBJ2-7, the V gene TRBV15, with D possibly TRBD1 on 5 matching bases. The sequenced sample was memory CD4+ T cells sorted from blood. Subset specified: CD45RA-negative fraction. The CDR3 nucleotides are TGTGCCACCTCACCCTCAGGGTTAAACTACGAGCAGTACTTC. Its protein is CATSPSGLNYEQYF.